This T cell receptor (beta chain) was retrieved from a study of blood T cell repertoires in COVID-19 (dated by TCRdb to 2018 to 2020). For context, the study as a whole: Samples covering the acute and convalescent phases of COVID-19 were provided by collaborators in the United States, Italy and Spain. The repertoires were released in a freely available public database intended as a resource for research on the immune response to SARS-CoV-2. The material from the prospective study consisted of cDNA or gDNA derived from T cells, B-cell-depleted T cells, or PBMCs. Where available, HLA class I and class II types were obtained from metadata supplied by the sample provider rather than from assay-based typing. The sample metadata nearly always contained a de-identified subject ID, COVID-19 status, age in years and sex. The dataset comprised deeply sampled blood TCRbeta repertoires from subjects exposed to, actively infected with, or recovered from COVID-19. The samples were drawn from two sources: the first 160 participants of the ongoing ImmuneRACE study, and 1,000 to 1,500 subjects contributed by 6 global collaborators. The paper's findings and limits, for the study overall: Clinical and demographic metadata were provided uncurated, with the amount varying by source and participant.

Measured from the cysteine to the phenylalanine, the CDR3 is 17 residues long. Here the CDR3 DNA is all that survives: 51 bases in frame from base 1. The CDR1 and CDR2 encoded by the germline V gene are ENHRY and SYGVKD. V lost 5 bases and J lost 7 bases, and the count of bases not matched to a germline gene is 19. Of note for this clone: The antigen it binds to is not known. No qualities accompany the bases; no much larger clone lies one base away.

Enrolling through a virtual design, the prospective study's participants ranged in age from roughly 18 to 95 years and lived across some 22 United States geographic areas. To assign participants to cohorts, the prospective study relied on clinical history that participants themselves reported in a screening survey and a study questionnaire. A participant counted as exposed if, within 2 weeks of entering the study, that participant had been in contact with someone who had a PCR-confirmed or clinician-diagnosed COVID-19 case. In the prospective study, whole blood, serum and a nasopharyngeal or oropharyngeal swab were collected from each participant by mobile phlebotomists. Over a roughly 2-month period, participants in the prospective study had the option of providing additional blood draws and questionnaires. Blood samples from the prospective study were shipped frozen or at room temperature prior to DNA extraction.

The immunoSEQ Assay, a bias-controlled multiplex PCR, was used to amplify TCRbeta CDR3 regions from genomic DNA. The source study handled its data this way. The number of nucleated cells in each sample was estimated from the amplification of reference gene primers within the assay. Sequence reads were collapsed and filtered to measure the absolute abundance of every unique TCRbeta CDR3 rearrangement. For each sample, productive Simpson clonality was calculated by taking the square root of Simpson's diversity index across productive rearrangements. TCRdb stores this immuneACCESS table with in-frame sequences only. Part of the clones is absent; in the studies checked, under half of the shortfall reflects unresolved V genes, and no reason is known for the rest. V, J and clone size are taken as reported in that table, and D and trimming were inferred from the DNA itself. The sample table holds 120,000 to 150,000 clones, of which roughly 84% were seen once. The ten largest clones take up roughly 6.2% of the sample.

The clonotype comes from a woman between 50 and 59 years old who had been exposed to COVID-19. Recombination joined TRBV10-3 with TRBJ1-2, with 7 middle bases fitting TRBD1. The specimen sequenced was PBMCs or T cells enriched from blood (not recorded which). The sequenced DNA is TGTGCCATCAGTACGTACCCACAGGGGCCCGCCCCCAGTGGCTACACCTTC. Its coded protein is CAISTYPQGPAPSGYTF.